These 29 T cell receptor beta chains came from one sample sequenced in a study of T cell repertoires in cytomegalovirus infection. TCRdb re-called the reads with MiXCR, one entry per CDR3 protein. The table includes about 890,000 distinct CDR3 sequences, roughly 30% detected once. Which antigens these TCRs recognize remains unknown. The source material was cultured CD8+ T cells from PBMCs, sampled from culture after CMV antigen stimulation. The source of these receptors is a human donor in good health (CMV status not recorded). Some clones in this sample may be carry-over from other donors' samples.

The chain employs TRBV12-3 or TRBV12-4 and TRBJ2-5, with 9 bases identical to TRBD1. After removal of 5 bases from V and 0 bases from J, the junction contained 7 bases not matched to a gene. This CDR3 has 16 residues. DNA for the CDR3: TGTGCCAGCAGTCCCCAAGGGACAGGGAACCAAGAGACCCAGTACTTC. As protein: CASSPQGTGNQETQYF.

CDR3 amino acids: CASSLDPGQKDQPQHF. The CDR3 DNA reads TGTGCCAGCAGTCTTGATCCGGGACAGAAAGATCAGCCCCAGCATTTT. The V gene is TRBV6-6, the J gene TRBJ1-5, with 7 bases aligning to TRBD1. CDR1 and CDR2 from the germline V gene are MNHNY and SVGAGI (reference sequence). There are 16 residues in the CDR3. The V segment lost 5 bases and the J segment 5 bases; nucleotides outside the gene matches: 12.

The V and J genes are TRBV7-9 and TRBJ2-7; D tentatively fits TRBD1 or TRBD2 (5 bases each). Trimming took 5 bases from V and 2 from J, leaving 16 bases between them. The CDR3 has 15 amino acids. Germline assignment: CDR1 SEHNR and CDR2 FQNEAQ (reference sequence). The CDR3 here is CASSAWDLGAYEQYF. The CDR3 DNA reads TGTGCCAGCAGCGCCTGGGATCTGGGGGCCTACGAGCAGTACTTC.

This clonotype occurred a few times. This chain joins TRBV6-2 or TRBV6-3 and TRBJ1-2; D is unclear. Per the germline V gene, CDR1 is MNHEY and CDR2 is SVGEGT. CDR3 length equals 12 residues. The germline V and J ends were trimmed by 2 bases and 7 bases, with 8 bases remaining between them. This CDR3 reads CASSYEGSGYTF. The CDR3 nucleotides read TGTGCCAGCAGTTACGAGGGCAGTGGCTACACCTTC.

At least ten counts were recorded for this clonotype. The rearrangement links TRBV7-3 to TRBJ2-7; D is uncertain. Germline V lookup: CDR1 SGHTA, CDR2 FQGTGA. This CDR3 region has 12 residues. The V end lost 9 bases, the J end lost 1 base, and 10 bases lay between the germline ends. For the CDR3, the DNA is TGTGCCAGTGGTACTCCATCCTACGAGCAGTACGTC. It translates to CASGTPSYEQYV.

This clonotype was seen only a few times. The chain links TRBV27 to TRBJ1-4; 7 nucleotides match TRBD1. J was trimmed by 2 bases and V by 8 bases; bases with no gene match: 8. Germline-derived CDR1 and CDR2 are MNHEY and SMNVEV (reference sequence). This CDR3 region has 15 residues. The CDR3 region is CASGIDRVTNEKLFF. The CDR3 DNA is TGTGCCAGCGGAATTGACAGGGTGACTAATGAAAAACTGTTTTTT.

This clonotype was counted many times. This chain links TRBV7-2 with TRBJ1-4; D unresolved. The germline gives CDR1 SGHTA, CDR2 FQGNSA. With 4 bases removed from V and 6 bases from J, the gap between germline ends came to 15 bases. This CDR3 is built from 15 residues. CDR3 region: CASSSLEADYEKLFF. As DNA, the CDR3 is TGTGCCAGCAGCTCTCTCGAGGCAGATTATGAAAAACTGTTTTTT.

The chain is built from TRBV9 and TRBJ2-1; 11 bases fit TRBD2. The germline gives CDR1 SGDLS, CDR2 YYNGEE. The CDR3 covers 14 residues. V lost 4 bases, J lost 9 bases, and 6 bases stayed unmatched. CDR3 sequence (DNA): TGTGCCAGCAGCCCATCTCTAGCGGGGGGTGAGCAGTTCTTC. It specifies CASSPSLAGGEQFF.

V and J are TRBV6-2 or TRBV6-3 and TRBJ2-7, with 7 bases matching TRBD1. This CDR3 has 16 residues. Per the germline V gene, CDR1 is MNHEY and CDR2 is SVGEGT. V gave up 4 bases and J gave up 0 bases; unmatched junction bases: 9. The CDR3, as DNA: TGTGCCAGCAGTTTCTCAGGACAGGTCTTCTCCTACGAGCAGTACGTC. Translating gives CASSFSGQVFSYEQYV.

This clonotype was seen repeatedly, ten times or more. The V and J genes are TRBV7-6 and TRBJ2-1; tentative D call: TRBD1 (6 bases). The V and J ends lost 5 bases and 5 bases respectively, with 13 bases between them. Germline CDR1 reads SGHVS; CDR2 reads FNYEAQ. The CDR3 spans 14 residues. The CDR3 loop reads CASSVGQKDNEQFF. DNA for the CDR3: TGTGCCAGCAGCGTCGGACAGAAAGACAATGAGCAGTTCTTC.

A few counts support this clonotype. The chain is built from TRBV12-5 and TRBJ2-7; D may correspond to TRBD1 or TRBD2 (6 bases each). Germline V gene lookup returns CDR1 LGHNT and CDR2 FRNRAP. Trimming pared 6 bases from V and 3 bases from J, leaving 18 bases between. The CDR3 runs to 15 residues. This chain's CDR3 is CASGLPRGPYYEQYF. CDR3 in DNA: TGTGCTAGTGGCCTTCCTCGGGGGCCTTACTACGAGCAGTACTTC.

Only a few counts were recorded for this clonotype. This chain links TRBV2 with TRBJ1-1; D remains unclear. This CDR3 has 13 residues. Germline loops: CDR1 SNHLY, CDR2 FYNNEI. V lost 7 bases and J lost 1, with 10 bases in between. The CDR3 loop is CASIGRSNTEAFF. The CDR3 nucleotides are TGTGCCAGCATAGGCCGATCGAACACTGAAGCTTTCTTT.

This clonotype was recorded once. This sequence may be a read error, since a much larger clone differs from it by one base. The chain carries TRBV27 and TRBJ1-1, with 8 bases that match TRBD1. Germline V gives CDR1 MNHEY, CDR2 SMNVEV (reference sequence). CDR3 size: 12 residues. The CDR3 DNA is TGTGTCAGCAGTTTCGGACAGGGAGAAGCTTTCTTT. Translating it yields CVSSFGQGEAFF.

V and J are TRBV7-6 and TRBJ2-1; 9 bases map to TRBD2. This CDR3 is built from 15 residues. Germline lookup yields CDR1 SGHVS and CDR2 FNYEAQ. V shed 4 bases, J shed 3 bases, and the junction held 4 bases outside the gene matches. The CDR3 sequence: CASSYKAGGYNEQFF. The CDR3 DNA reads as TGTGCCAGCAGCTACAAAGCGGGGGGCTACAATGAGCAGTTCTTC.

This chain joins TRBV7-3 and TRBJ1-5, with no clear D. V lost 4 bases and J 10 bases, leaving 8 bases between the germline ends. The CDR3 spans 11 residues. Germline assignment: CDR1 SGHTA and CDR2 FQGTGA. The CDR3 protein is CASSSRGPQHF. The CDR3 DNA is TGTGCCAGCAGCTCCCGAGGTCCCCAGCATTTT.

The chain has TRBV5-1 and TRBJ2-7, with D unresolved. The CDR3 runs to 13 residues. The germline gives CDR1 SGHRS, CDR2 YFSETQ. V was trimmed by 0 bases and J by 3 bases, leaving 7 bases between them. CDR3 sequence reads: CASSLGPHYEQYV. CDR3 bases: TGCGCCAGCAGCTTGGGCCCCCACTACGAGCAGTACGTC.

This clonotype was seen ten or more times. The V call is TRBV12-3 or TRBV12-4, the J call TRBJ2-1; perhaps D is TRBD1 or TRBD2 (5 bases each). Trimming pared 8 bases from V and 5 bases from J, leaving 19 bases between. This CDR3 region has 15 residues. The CDR3 bases are TGTGCCAGCCGCTCGGACGGGGCCAAAAACAATGAGCAGTTCTTC. Translation gives CASRSDGAKNNEQFF.

The rearrangement links TRBV5-6 to TRBJ1-6; the D is unclear. Germline CDR1 is SGHDT and CDR2 is YYEEEE. The CDR3 has 14 amino acids. V lost 0 bases to trimming and J lost 10 bases, with 11 bases between them. The CDR3 spells CASSLDGVRSPLHF. CDR3 coding DNA: TGTGCCAGCAGCTTGGACGGGGTTCGATCACCCCTCCACTTT.

The count of this clonotype is one. The rearrangement joins TRBV2 to TRBJ2-5; either TRBD1 or TRBD2 may supply D (5 bases each). This CDR3 has 16 residues. Germline V gene lookup returns CDR1 SNHLY and CDR2 FYNNEI. Trimming removed 3 bases from V and 4 bases from J, with 18 bases in between. The CDR3: CASSDWGGNGRETQYF. The DNA of the CDR3 is TGTGCCAGCAGTGACTGGGGCGGCAATGGGAGAGAGACCCAGTACTTC.

The V call is TRBV5-1, the J call TRBJ2-1; TRBD1 agrees at 8 bases. J gave up 8 bases and V 3 bases, and 7 bases lay outside the gene matches. Germline V lookup: CDR1 SGHRS, CDR2 YFSETQ. This CDR3 spans 14 amino acids. CDR3 sequence reads: CASSSIEGQDEQFF. For the CDR3, the DNA is TGCGCCAGCAGCTCTATCGAGGGACAGGATGAGCAGTTCTTC.

J is TRBJ1-2 and V is TRBV19; TRBD1 matches 8 bases. Trimming removed 9 bases from V and 6 bases from J; junction bases left unmatched: 6. The V gene's germline CDR1 is LNHDA and CDR2 SQIVND (reference sequence). The CDR3 covers 12 residues. The CDR3 spells CASVTGGNGYTF. The DNA for the CDR3 is TGTGCCAGCGTAACAGGGGGGAATGGCTACACCTTC.

The chain carries TRBV15 and TRBJ2-7, with D maybe TRBD2 (5 bases). The CDR3 is 13 residues long. The V gene lost 0 bases and the J gene lost 3 bases, with 6 bases spanning the gap. Per the germline V gene, CDR1 is LNHNV and CDR2 is YYDKDF (reference sequence). The CDR3 protein is CATSRDGSYEQYF. The CDR3 DNA sequence: TGTGCCACCAGCAGAGATGGGAGCTACGAGCAGTACTTC.

This chain joins TRBV11-1 and TRBJ2-2; unclear D gene. Trimming removed 1 base at V and 6 bases at J, with 12 bases between. CDR1 and CDR2 (germline): SGHAT, FQDESV (reference sequence). CDR3 length: 15 residues. The chain's CDR3 is CASSLEVDSSGELFF. The CDR3 DNA sequence: TGTGCCAGCAGCTTAGAGGTCGATAGTTCCGGGGAGCTGTTTTTT.

This clonotype was picked up many times. The chain links TRBV12-3 or TRBV12-4 to TRBJ2-3; 7 positions agree with TRBD1. This CDR3 contains 13 residues. V was clipped by 5 bases and J by 8 bases; unmatched bases: 7. This CDR3 is CASSPQPGGTQYF. CDR3 in DNA: TGTGCCAGCAGTCCCCAACCAGGGGGTACGCAGTATTTT.

The rearrangement joins TRBV7-9 to TRBJ1-2; TRBD1 is a possible D gene (5 bases). Trimming took off 5 bases at V and 5 bases at J, with 15 bases between the two ends. This CDR3 comprises 14 residues. Germline V gene lookup returns CDR1 SEHNR and CDR2 FQNEAQ (reference sequence). The CDR3 region is CASSPTLRQYGYTF. CDR3 coding DNA: TGTGCCAGCAGCCCAACCCTCCGACAGTATGGCTACACCTTC. Full variable domain (missing parts from reference TRBV7-9 and TRBJ1-2): DTGVSQNPRHKITKRGQNVTFRCDPISEHNRLYWYRQTLGQGPEFLTYFQNEAQLEKSRLLSDRFSAERPKGSFSTLEIQRTEQGDSAMYLCASSPTLRQYGYTFGSGTRLTVV.

J is TRBJ2-1 and V is TRBV13, with TRBD2 matching 8 bases. Germline trimming cut 1 base from V and 0 bases from J; bases unmatched to any gene: 5. CDR1 and CDR2 from the germline V gene are PRHDT and FYEKMQ (reference sequence). The CDR3 spans 17 residues. The chain's CDR3 is CASSLVKRGRSYNEQFF. DNA of the CDR3: TGTGCCAGCAGCTTAGTTAAGCGGGGGCGCTCCTACAATGAGCAGTTCTTC.

In its sample, this clonotype was seen a few times. This chain connects TRBV6-2 or TRBV6-3 to TRBJ2-7; D not resolved. The V end lost 0 bases, the J end lost 0 bases, and 12 bases lay between the germline ends. Germline V lookup: CDR1 MNHEY, CDR2 SVGEGT. The CDR3 is made up of 16 amino acids. CDR3 residues: CASSYSEHPSSYEQYV. In nucleotides, the CDR3 is TGTGCCAGCAGTTACTCGGAACACCCGAGCTCCTACGAGCAGTACGTC.

The gene calls are TRBV7-3 and TRBJ2-3; no reliable D call. Between the trimmed V and J ends, which lost 1 base and 1 base, there was a span of 9 bases. In germline, CDR1 is SGHTA, CDR2 FQGTGA. The CDR3 is 15 residues long. The CDR3 is CASSLNGHGTDTQYF. In nucleotides, the CDR3 is TGTGCCAGCAGCTTAAACGGGCACGGCACAGATACGCAGTATTTT.

The V call is TRBV2, the J call TRBJ2-3; TRBD2 is a possible D gene (6 bases). V was trimmed by 6 bases and J by 0 bases, leaving 13 bases between them. Germline V gene sequence: CDR1 SNHLY, CDR2 FYNNEI. The CDR3 covers 15 residues. The CDR3 protein is CASRSGESSTDTQYF. The CDR3 DNA reads TGTGCCAGCAGATCGGGGGAGTCTAGCACAGATACGCAGTATTTT.